This T cell receptor beta chain emerged from a study of T cells in women clearing cervical HPV infection. Study context: Controls gave blood once infection was undetectable; cases at lesion identification.

Notes on the study in general: Unknown T-cell numbers per sample may underlie the richness differences.

Average input was around 1,100 ng genomic DNA for immunoSEQ TCR beta CDR3 amplification. Assay used: immunoSEQ multiplex PCR; TCRdb lists only in-frame clones, some missing. This sample's table has over 20,000 clones. This CDR3 is 11 amino acids long. Trimming cost V 2 bases and J 6 bases, with 5 bases left between them. Germline V CDR1 and CDR2: LGHDT, YNNKEL (reference sequence). HPV was found by MY09/MY11 PCR and dot-blot genotyping. Details on this clone: Its antigen is as yet unknown. The CDR3 end is not reached by the read, which stops 3 residues before it; the germline J gene fills it in.

Sequencing used blood buffy coat. The sequence derives from a woman aged 18-70 years with a cervical HPV16 infection that either progressed to CIN3+ or cleared (not recorded which). The rearrangement uses TRBV3-1 (or the pseudogene TRBV3-2) and TRBJ2-7; D call uncertain. CDR3 DNA (partial): TGTGCCAGCAGCCAACAATCCGAG. This encodes CASSQQSE. The entire CDR3 sequence reads CASSQQSEQYF.